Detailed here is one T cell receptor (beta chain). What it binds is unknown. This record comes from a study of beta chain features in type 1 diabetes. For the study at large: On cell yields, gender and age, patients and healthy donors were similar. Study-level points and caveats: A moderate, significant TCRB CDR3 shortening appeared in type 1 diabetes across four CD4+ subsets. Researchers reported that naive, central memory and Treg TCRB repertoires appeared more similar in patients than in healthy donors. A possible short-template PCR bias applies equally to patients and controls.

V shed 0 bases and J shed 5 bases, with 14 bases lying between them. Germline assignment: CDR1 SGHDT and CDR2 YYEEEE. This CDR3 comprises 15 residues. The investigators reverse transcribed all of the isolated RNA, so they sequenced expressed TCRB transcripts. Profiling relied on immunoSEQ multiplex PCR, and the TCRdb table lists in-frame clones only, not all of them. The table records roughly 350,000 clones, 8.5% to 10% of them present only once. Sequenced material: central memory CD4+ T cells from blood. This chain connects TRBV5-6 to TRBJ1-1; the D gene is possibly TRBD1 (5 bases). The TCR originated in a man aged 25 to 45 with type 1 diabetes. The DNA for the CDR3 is TGTGCCAGCAGCTTGGTGGATCCTGGGGGGACTGAAGCTTTCTTT. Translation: CASSLVDPGGTEAFF.